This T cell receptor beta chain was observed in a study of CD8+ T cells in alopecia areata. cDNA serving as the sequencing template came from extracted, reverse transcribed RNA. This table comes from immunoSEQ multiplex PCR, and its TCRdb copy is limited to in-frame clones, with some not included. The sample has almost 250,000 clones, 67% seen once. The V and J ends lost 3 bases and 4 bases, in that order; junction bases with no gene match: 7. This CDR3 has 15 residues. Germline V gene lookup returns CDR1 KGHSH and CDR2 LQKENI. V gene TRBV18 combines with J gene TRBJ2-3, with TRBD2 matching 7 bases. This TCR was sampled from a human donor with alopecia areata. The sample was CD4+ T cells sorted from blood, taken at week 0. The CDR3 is CASSPRGTPADTQYF. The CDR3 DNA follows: TGTGCCAGCTCACCGCGGGGGACCCCTGCAGATACGCAGTATTTT.